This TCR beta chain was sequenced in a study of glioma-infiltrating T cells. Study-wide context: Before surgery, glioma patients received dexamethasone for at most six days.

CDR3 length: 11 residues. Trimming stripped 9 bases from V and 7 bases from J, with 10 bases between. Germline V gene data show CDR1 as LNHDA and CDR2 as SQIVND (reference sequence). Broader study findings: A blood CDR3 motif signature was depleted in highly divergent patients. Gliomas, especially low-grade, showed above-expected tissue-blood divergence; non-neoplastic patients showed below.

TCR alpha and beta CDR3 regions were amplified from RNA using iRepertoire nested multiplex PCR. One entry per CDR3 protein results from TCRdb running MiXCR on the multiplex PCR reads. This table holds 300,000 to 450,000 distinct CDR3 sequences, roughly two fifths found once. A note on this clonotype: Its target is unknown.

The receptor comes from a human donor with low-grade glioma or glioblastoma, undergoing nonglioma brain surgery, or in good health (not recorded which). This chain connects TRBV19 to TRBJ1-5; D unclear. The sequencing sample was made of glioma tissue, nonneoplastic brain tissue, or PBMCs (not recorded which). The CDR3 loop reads CASRLGQPQHF. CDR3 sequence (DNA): TGTGCCAGCCGTCTGGGGCAGCCCCAGCATTTT.